These 24 T cell receptor beta chains originate from one sample sequenced in a study of blood T cell repertoires in COVID-19. TCRdb's copy holds only in-frame clones and misses some; the assay was immunoSEQ multiplex PCR. In the table there are some 190,000 clones, over 75% of which are singletons. Material for sequencing was peripheral blood. The receptors stem from a person aged 70 to 85 with COVID-19, enrolled during active disease.

V and J are TRBV4-3 and TRBJ2-3, with 8 positions matching TRBD2. This CDR3 has 16 amino acids. V was pared by 0 bases and J by 4 bases, with 6 bases of the junction left unmatched. CDR1 and CDR2 (germline): LGHNA, YSLEER. The CDR3 coding sequence is TGCGCCAGCAGCCAAGAGAGCGGGAGTGGGGCAGATACGCAGTATTTT. Its protein is CASSQESGSGADTQYF.

In nucleotides, the CDR3 is TGTGCCAGCCCCCCCCGCGGGACAGGGGCATATAGCAATCAGCCCCAGCATTTT. This codes for CASPPRGTGAYSNQPQHF. The chain links TRBV28 to TRBJ1-5, with 10 bases identical to TRBD1. Losses at the gene ends were 8 bases for V and 0 bases for J; bases not matched to a gene: 13. The CDR3 length is 18 residues. CDR1 is MDHEN, CDR2 SYDVKM, per germline.

Here the CDR3 DNA reads TGTGCCACCGGTGGGGGACTAGGGTTCCCAGATACGCAGTATTTT. Translation: CATGGGLGFPDTQYF. V and J are TRBV27 and TRBJ2-3; 8 bases fit TRBD2. The CDR3 spans 15 residues. Germline V gives CDR1 MNHEY, CDR2 SMNVEV (reference sequence). V dropped 10 bases and J dropped 4; count of bases not matched to a gene: 13.

The rearrangement uses TRBV2 and TRBJ1-2, with 7 bases fitting TRBD1. Trimming removed 1 base from V and 4 bases from J; junction bases left unmatched: 3. The CDR3 is 14 amino acids. From germline, CDR1 is SNHLY and CDR2 FYNNEI. CDR3: CASSEGQGGYGYTF. The DNA of the CDR3 is TGTGCCAGCAGTGAAGGACAGGGTGGCTATGGCTACACCTTC.

This clone was seen just once. The chain employs TRBV7-2 and TRBJ2-1; 9 bases are a match to TRBD1. Germline trimming cut 4 bases from V and 7 bases from J; bases unmatched to any gene: 8. CDR1 and CDR2 from the germline V gene are SGHTA and FQGNSA. The CDR3 runs to 15 residues. The CDR3 bases are TGTGCCAGCAGCTCGGACAGGGGTTATACGAATGAGCAGTTCTTC. Translating it yields CASSSDRGYTNEQFF.

This chain connects TRBV9 to TRBJ1-3, with D possibly being TRBD1 (5 bases). CDR1 is SGDLS, CDR2 YYNGEE, per germline. V lost 0 bases and J lost 4, with 11 bases in between. This CDR3 contains 15 residues. CDR3 loop: CASSVGRTSGNTIYF. Written as DNA, the CDR3 is TGTGCCAGCAGCGTAGGGCGGACATCCGGAAACACCATATATTTT.

This rearrangement joins TRBV28 to TRBJ1-2, with D maybe TRBD1 (6 bases). The germline V gene encodes CDR1 MDHEN and CDR2 SYDVKM. The CDR3 is 12 amino acids. Trimming stripped 7 bases from V and 8 bases from J, with 14 bases between. The DNA of the CDR3 is TGTGCCAGCACCCAGGGGTCCCCGGGCTACACCTTC. Translating it yields CASTQGSPGYTF.

The chain combines TRBV28 with TRBJ1-2; D ambiguous. CDR1 is MDHEN and CDR2 is SYDVKM in the germline V gene. Between the trimmed V and J ends, which lost 6 bases and 8 bases, there was a span of 16 bases. There are 13 residues in the CDR3. The CDR3 DNA is TGTGCCAGCAGCTCGGCGGGCCTATGGGGCTACACCTTC. Translating gives CASSSAGLWGYTF.

J is TRBJ1-2 and V is TRBV3-1 (or the pseudogene TRBV3-2); 11 bases fit TRBD1. Germline V gene data show CDR1 as LGHDT and CDR2 as YNNKEL (reference sequence). The CDR3 spans 14 residues. V trimming: 4 bases; J trimming: 7 bases; junction bases outside the gene matches: 5. Here the CDR3 reads CASSLGGQGGGYTF. CDR3 coding DNA: TGTGCCAGCAGCCTGGGGGGACAGGGGGGTGGCTACACCTTC.

CDR3 DNA: TGTGCCAGTAGTATAGATCTACAGAACCCCTACGAGCAGTACTTC. It is translated as CASSIDLQNPYEQYF. The rearrangement joins TRBV19 to TRBJ2-7; D ambiguous. Trimming removed 0 bases at V and 2 bases at J, with 11 bases between. The V gene's germline CDR1 is LNHDA and CDR2 SQIVND (reference sequence). The CDR3 length is 15 residues.

The rearrangement uses TRBV13 and TRBJ2-7, with 7 bases aligning to TRBD2. This CDR3 spans 14 amino acids. CDR1 and CDR2 from the germline V gene are PRHDT and FYEKMQ (reference sequence). Trimming took 1 base from V and 5 from J; bases not matched to a gene: 5. The CDR3: CASSLVSSGNEQYF. For the CDR3, the DNA is TGTGCCAGCAGCTTAGTTTCTAGCGGAAACGAGCAGTACTTC.

The V gene is TRBV4-3, the J gene TRBJ1-4; D is perhaps TRBD1 (5 bases). V lost 0 bases to trimming and J lost 7 bases, with 9 bases between them. This CDR3 spans 14 amino acids. CDR1 LGHNA and CDR2 YSLEER come from the germline V gene. CDR3 DNA: TGCGCCAGCAGCCAAGACAGGGCAGCTGAAAAACTGTTTTTT. It translates to CASSQDRAAEKLFF.

This rearrangement joins TRBV3-1 (or the pseudogene TRBV3-2) to TRBJ2-7; D is ambiguous. Germline values: CDR1 LGHDT, CDR2 YNNKEL (reference sequence). This CDR3 is 12 amino acids long. V lost 4 bases and J 4 bases, leaving 8 bases between the germline ends. CDR3 sequence (DNA): TGTGCCAGCAGCCCCAGACTGTACGAGCAGTACTTC. Translated: CASSPRLYEQYF.

This sequence joins TRBV9 and TRBJ2-3, with D perhaps TRBD2 (7 bases). This CDR3 has 17 amino acids. Germline V gene lookup returns CDR1 SGDLS and CDR2 YYNGEE. Trimming removed 4 bases at V and 0 bases at J, with 18 bases between. CDR3 coding DNA: TGTGCCAGCAGCTTACTAGGGCGGGGGCCGAGCACAGATACGCAGTATTTT. Amino acids: CASSLLGRGPSTDTQYF.

This clone was observed a few times. The CDR3 loop is CASSLRDSPAYEQYF. In nucleotides, the CDR3 is TGTGCCAGCAGCCTTCGGGACTCACCAGCCTACGAGCAGTACTTC. The chain uses TRBV7-2 and TRBJ2-7; the D gene is possibly TRBD2 (6 bases). Germline CDR1 is SGHTA and CDR2 is FQGNSA. Trimming cost V 5 bases and J 2 bases, with 16 bases left between them. The CDR3 runs 15 residues.

The table lists this clone with a few counts. This chain joins TRBV7-9 and TRBJ2-5; 7 nucleotides line up with TRBD2. Germline CDR1 reads SEHNR; CDR2 reads FQNEAQ (reference sequence). The trim removed 5 bases at V and 2 bases at J, leaving 11 bases unmatched. The CDR3 is 16 amino acids. The DNA for the CDR3 is TGTGCCAGCAGCCGTAGTGTGCGGGGGAAGCAAGAGACCCAGTACTTC. Translating it yields CASSRSVRGKQETQYF.

The rearrangement joins TRBV7-2 to TRBJ2-1, with 8 bases lining up with TRBD2. The CDR3 is 14 residues long. Trimming took 6 bases from V and 7 from J; bases not matched to a gene: 8. Per the germline V gene, CDR1 is SGHTA and CDR2 is FQGNSA. The CDR3 bases are TGTGCCAGCAGGAGATTCGCGGGAGGTAATGAGCAGTTCTTC. Its translation: CASRRFAGGNEQFF.

This chain uses TRBV7-9 with TRBJ2-1, with D unclear. V was clipped by 5 bases and J by 8 bases, with 7 bases between them. The CDR3 contains 11 residues. Per the germline V gene, CDR1 is SEHNR and CDR2 is FQNEAQ (reference sequence). The DNA for the CDR3 is TGTGCCAGCAGCGCTTTAGATGAGCAGTTCTTC. Translated, it gives CASSALDEQFF.

CDR3 sequence (DNA): TGCGCCAGCAGCCAAGGGACAGGGTATGGAAACACCATATATTTT. Protein: CASSQGTGYGNTIYF. The chain couples TRBV4-3 to TRBJ1-3, with 8 bases fitting TRBD1. The CDR3 has 15 amino acids. Losses at the gene ends were 1 base for V and 3 bases for J; bases not matched to a gene: 2. Germline V gene data show CDR1 as LGHNA and CDR2 as YSLEER.

The chain carries TRBV5-1 and TRBJ2-7, with 7 positions matching TRBD1. V was pared by 4 bases and J by 5 bases, with 12 bases of the junction left unmatched. Germline V gene lookup returns CDR1 SGHRS and CDR2 YFSETQ. CDR3 size: 15 residues. This CDR3 is CASSRDLQGWNEQYF. In nucleotides, the CDR3 is TGCGCCAGCAGCCGTGACCTACAGGGGTGGAACGAGCAGTACTTC.

The rearrangement joins TRBV28 to TRBJ2-3, with TRBD2 matching over 10 bases. The CDR3 sequence is 17 residues long. Trimming removed 4 bases from V and 2 bases from J; junction bases left unmatched: 9. The germline gives CDR1 MDHEN, CDR2 SYDVKM. CDR3 in amino acids: CASSSTGLAEYTDTQYF. The CDR3, as DNA: TGTGCCAGCAGTTCCACAGGACTAGCGGAGTACACAGATACGCAGTATTTT.

This clone was found once. The J gene is TRBJ1-1, the V gene TRBV19, with D perhaps TRBD1 (5 bases). Germline values: CDR1 LNHDA, CDR2 SQIVND (reference sequence). V was shortened by 7 bases and J by 0 bases, with 12 bases between the two germline ends. CDR3 size: 14 residues. CDR3 bases: TGTGCCAGTAAAGGGGCGGTTGTGAACACTGAAGCTTTCTTT. Translation: CASKGAVVNTEAFF.

The CDR3 coding sequence is TGTGCCAGCACCCAAGACAGGGGGAGTCAGCCCCAGCATTTT. It specifies CASTQDRGSQPQHF. V usage is TRBV6-5 and J usage is TRBJ1-5; TRBD1 agrees at 9 bases. The CDR3 is 14 residues long. With 7 bases clipped from V and 6 bases from J, the junction kept 7 bases outside the gene matches. The germline V gene encodes CDR1 MNHEY and CDR2 SVGAGI.

The V gene is TRBV10-3, the J gene TRBJ2-1, with TRBD2 matching 11 bases. V shed 6 bases and J 5 bases; nucleotides not matched to a gene: 6. This CDR3 has 15 amino acids. Per germline, CDR1 ENHRY and CDR2 SYGVKD. The CDR3 DNA sequence: TGTGCCATCAGACGACTAGCGGGAAGTAACAATGAGCAGTTCTTC. Its protein is CAIRRLAGSNNEQFF.